The 27 T cell receptor beta chains below all came from one sample that was sequenced in a study of blood T cell repertoires in COVID-19. Clones were read by immunoSEQ multiplex PCR, and TCRdb kept only the in-frame ones, dropping some. Here the sample spans 150,000 to 200,000 clones, roughly four fifths being singletons. The sequencing input was peripheral blood. These receptors were obtained from a man aged 55 to 69 with active or convalescent COVID-19.

The chain joins TRBV15 to TRBJ1-6, with 8 bases lining up with TRBD1. V shed 4 bases, J shed 7 bases, and the junction held 3 bases outside the gene matches. The CDR3 sequence is 14 residues long. Germline-derived CDR1 and CDR2 are LNHNV and YYDKDF (reference sequence). The CDR3 here is CATSIRQGNSPLHF. The CDR3 DNA follows: TGTGCCACCAGCATTAGACAGGGGAATTCACCCCTCCACTTT.

The chain uses TRBV7-3 and TRBJ2-1, with 12 nucleotides matching TRBD1. The CDR3 sequence is 14 residues long. After removal of 5 bases from V and 7 bases from J, the junction contained 3 bases not matched to a gene. Per the germline V gene, CDR1 is SGHTA and CDR2 is FQGTGA. CDR3 loop: CASSQGQGANEQFF. In nucleotides, the CDR3 is TGTGCCAGCAGCCAGGGACAGGGGGCTAATGAGCAGTTCTTC.

The genes are TRBV7-8 and TRBJ2-7, with 8 positions matching TRBD2. This CDR3 comprises 17 residues. The J segment lost 3 bases and the V segment lost 5 bases, leaving 15 bases of the junction unmatched. Per the germline V gene, CDR1 is SGHVS and CDR2 is FQNEAQ. CDR3 in DNA: TGTGCCAGCAGCCCGAGGGTCAGCGGGGGATCCTTCTACGAGCAGTACTTC. Amino acids: CASSPRVSGGSFYEQYF.

The chain joins TRBV28 to TRBJ1-2; D gene unclear. Trimming removed 1 base from V and 6 bases from J, with 12 bases in between. This CDR3 spans 14 amino acids. Germline CDR1 and CDR2: MDHEN and SYDVKM. CDR3 sequence (DNA): TGTGCCAGCAGTTTATACGTTACTCCGGATGGCTACACCTTC. It yields the protein CASSLYVTPDGYTF.

The chain links TRBV6-1 to TRBJ1-5, with 7 bases that match TRBD1. In germline, CDR1 is MNHNS, CDR2 SASEGT. The V and J ends lost 1 base and 5 bases, in that order; junction bases with no gene match: 2. This CDR3 region has 14 residues. CDR3 DNA sequence: TGTGCCAGCAGTGAAGAAGGGACAGATCAGCCCCAGCATTTT. Its protein product is CASSEEGTDQPQHF.

The chain uses TRBV11-3 and TRBJ2-5; D may be TRBD2 (5 bases). Germline CDR1 SGHNT, CDR2 YENEEA. V lost 5 bases and J lost 5, with 18 bases in between. The CDR3 loop spans 15 amino acids. CDR3 in amino acids: CASSARPGETETQYF. The CDR3 region has the DNA TGTGCCAGCAGCGCCAGGCCCGGGGAGACGGAGACCCAGTACTTC. The full variable domain, completed using reference TRBV11-3 and TRBJ2-5, is EAGVVQSPRYKIIEKKQPVAFWCNPISGHNTLYWYLQNLGQGPELLIRYENEEAVDDSQLPKDRFSAERLKGVDSTLKIQPAELGDSAVYLCASSARPGETETQYFGPGTRLLVL.

The genes are TRBV4-1 and TRBJ2-2; D is unclear. With 0 bases removed from V and 9 bases from J, the gap between germline ends came to 14 bases. The CDR3 has 15 residues. The germline V gene encodes CDR1 MGHRA and CDR2 YSYEKL. The CDR3 coding sequence is TGCGCCAGCAGCCAAGATCCCACCTTACTCAGGGAGCTGTTTTTT. Encoded protein: CASSQDPTLLRELFF.

This clone has a handful of counts. This chain uses TRBV5-1 with TRBJ2-5; TRBD1 agrees at 9 bases. This CDR3 region has 16 residues. Germline loops: CDR1 SGHRS, CDR2 YFSETQ. V lost 4 bases and J lost 7; bases outside the gene matches: 14. This CDR3 is CASSTEQGATWGTQYF. In DNA, the CDR3 is TGCGCCAGCAGCACTGAACAGGGGGCGACGTGGGGGACCCAGTACTTC.

The CDR3 DNA is TGTGCCAGCCGAACAGGGGAGGGCACAGATACGCAGTATTTT. Its protein is CASRTGEGTDTQYF. This chain uses TRBV19 with TRBJ2-3; D is possibly TRBD1 (7 bases). Per germline, CDR1 LNHDA and CDR2 SQIVND (reference sequence). V was trimmed by 9 bases and J by 1 base, leaving 14 bases between them. There are 14 residues in the CDR3. Supplemented by reference TRBV19 and TRBJ2-3, the full variable domain reads DGGITQSPKYLFRKEGQNVTLSCEQNLNHDAMYWYRQDPGQGLRLIYYSQIVNDFQKGDIAEGYSVSREKKESFPLTVTSAQKNPTAFYLCASRTGEGTDTQYFGPGTRLTVL.

The rearrangement links TRBV19 to TRBJ2-2; TRBD2 is a possible D gene (6 bases). The CDR3 length is 16 residues. The V and J ends lost 7 bases and 2 bases respectively, with 17 bases between them. The germline CDR1 and CDR2 sequences are LNHDA and SQIVND (reference sequence). The CDR3 loop reads CASMEGPEENTGELFF. The CDR3 region has the DNA TGTGCCAGTATGGAGGGACCAGAAGAAAACACCGGGGAGCTGTTTTTT. Using reference TRBV19 and TRBJ2-2 for the parts outside the CDR3, the full variable domain is DGGITQSPKYLFRKEGQNVTLSCEQNLNHDAMYWYRQDPGQGLRLIYYSQIVNDFQKGDIAEGYSVSREKKESFPLTVTSAQKNPTAFYLCASMEGPEENTGELFFGEGSRLTVL.

The rearrangement joins TRBV19 to TRBJ1-5, with TRBD1 matching 10 bases. Germline trimming cut 2 bases from V and 1 base from J; bases unmatched to any gene: 5. The length of the CDR3 is 17 residues. Germline assignment: CDR1 LNHDA and CDR2 SQIVND (reference sequence). The CDR3, as DNA: TGTGCCAGTAGTATAAAGGCGGGACAGGGGAGCAATCAGCCCCAGCATTTT. Protein product: CASSIKAGQGSNQPQHF.

The rearrangement uses TRBV18 and TRBJ2-3; no firm D call. Trimming stripped 2 bases from V and 0 bases from J, with 6 bases between. Germline V gives CDR1 KGHSH, CDR2 LQKENI. The CDR3 is 14 residues long. The CDR3 DNA reads TGTGCCAGCTCACCAGTGGAGAGCACAGATACGCAGTATTTT. Protein sequence: CASSPVESTDTQYF.

The V gene is TRBV11-3, the J gene TRBJ2-7, with TRBD1 as a possible D gene (5 bases). V lost 5 bases and J 2 bases, leaving 16 bases between the germline ends. Germline CDR1 is SGHNT and CDR2 is YENEEA. The CDR3 length is 15 residues. Here the CDR3 DNA reads TGTGCCAGCAGCACCCAGGGAATCTATCCCTACGAGCAGTACTTC. Translating gives CASSTQGIYPYEQYF.

The V call is TRBV7-9, the J call TRBJ1-1, with D tentatively TRBD1 (6 bases). Looked up from germline, CDR1 is SEHNR and CDR2 is FQNEAQ (reference sequence). This CDR3 region has 12 residues. CDR3 amino acids: CAGGAGNTEAFF. The CDR3 region has the DNA TGTGCGGGGGGGGCCGGTAACACTGAAGCTTTCTTT.

This clone was recorded a few times. The chain couples TRBV6-5 to TRBJ1-4, with 8 bases aligning to TRBD1. CDR1 is MNHEY, CDR2 SVGAGI, per germline. V shed 9 bases and J 7 bases; nucleotides not matched to a gene: 7. The length of the CDR3 is 13 residues. CDR3 amino acids: CASTGGSGEKLFF. In DNA form, the CDR3 reads TGTGCCAGTACAGGGGGATCAGGTGAAAAACTGTTTTTT.

The chain combines TRBV6-5 with TRBJ2-1; possibly TRBD2 for D (6 bases). The CDR3 is 15 residues long. The ends were cut back, 6 bases at V and 0 bases at J, with 12 bases in the middle. CDR1 and CDR2 from the germline V gene are MNHEY and SVGAGI. The CDR3 reads CASRPPGSSYNEQFF. The CDR3 DNA follows: TGTGCCAGCAGGCCGCCCGGGAGCTCCTACAATGAGCAGTTCTTC.

The V and J genes are TRBV12-3 or TRBV12-4 and TRBJ1-1, with 7 bases that match TRBD1. The CDR3 has 13 residues. V lost 5 bases and J lost 2; bases outside the gene matches: 2. The CDR3 DNA is TGTGCCAGCAGTCTAGGGGGCAACACTGAAGCTTTCTTT. It encodes CASSLGGNTEAFF.

The V call is TRBV7-9, the J call TRBJ2-5; D unresolved. Germline V lookup: CDR1 SEHNR, CDR2 FQNEAQ (reference sequence). The CDR3 consists of 14 residues. Trimming took off 1 base at V and 2 bases at J, with 8 bases between the two ends. The CDR3 sequence: CASSLVYRQETQYF. CDR3 bases: TGTGCCAGCAGCTTAGTGTACAGACAAGAGACCCAGTACTTC. Full variable domain (outside the CDR3, taken from reference TRBV7-9 and TRBJ2-5): DTGVSQNPRHKITKRGQNVTFRCDPISEHNRLYWYRQTLGQGPEFLTYFQNEAQLEKSRLLSDRFSAERPKGSFSTLEIQRTEQGDSAMYLCASSLVYRQETQYFGPGTRLLVL.

The rearrangement uses TRBV5-4 and TRBJ2-1; 12 bases are a match to TRBD2. CDR1 is SGHNT and CDR2 is YYREEE in the germline V gene (reference sequence). The CDR3 has 16 amino acids. Unmatched junction bases numbered 9, after V lost 4 bases and J lost 7 bases. The DNA for the CDR3 is TGTGCCAGCAGCCCAAGAACTAGCGGGGGGCTGAATGAGCAGTTCTTC. It specifies CASSPRTSGGLNEQFF.

The rearrangement links TRBV6-5 to TRBJ1-3; TRBD1 might be the D (6 bases). The CDR3 covers 15 residues. Trimming left V 5 bases short and J 6 bases short, with 17 bases between. Germline V gene lookup returns CDR1 MNHEY and CDR2 SVGAGI. The chain's CDR3 is CASSKGVGVKNTIYF. The CDR3 DNA reads as TGTGCCAGCAGTAAGGGGGTAGGGGTGAAAAACACCATATATTTT.

The chain has TRBV19 and TRBJ2-7; 7 bases align to TRBD2. There are 12 residues in the CDR3. CDR1 is LNHDA and CDR2 is SQIVND in the germline V gene (reference sequence). V trimming: 5 bases; J trimming: 3 bases; junction bases outside the gene matches: 1. CDR3 coding DNA: TGTGCCAGTAGTCGGGACTACTACGAGCAGTACTTC. This codes for CASSRDYYEQYF.

The chain employs TRBV3-1 (or the pseudogene TRBV3-2) and TRBJ2-7; TRBD2 aligns across 14 bases. V dropped 3 bases and J dropped 1; count of bases not matched to a gene: 5. Germline V gene sequence: CDR1 LGHDT, CDR2 YNNKEL (reference sequence). This CDR3 has 17 amino acids. DNA for the CDR3: TGTGCCAGCAGCCATTCCGGACTAGCGGGGGGTTCCTACGAGCAGTACTTC. Translated, it gives CASSHSGLAGGSYEQYF.

V is TRBV2 and J is TRBJ2-2; a possible D gene is TRBD2 (7 bases). Between the trimmed V and J ends, which lost 6 bases and 1 base, there was a span of 12 bases. The CDR3 consists of 15 residues. The germline V gene has CDR1 SNHLY and CDR2 FYNNEI. The CDR3 sequence: CASRSGGRNTGELFF. The CDR3 region has the DNA TGTGCCAGCAGATCCGGGGGGCGGAACACCGGGGAGCTGTTTTTT. Drawing the rest from reference TRBV2 and TRBJ2-2, the complete variable domain is EPEVTQTPSHQVTQMGQEVILRCVPISNHLYFYWYRQILGQKVEFLVSFYNNEISEKSEIFDDQFSVERPDGSNFTLKIRSTKLEDSAMYFCASRSGGRNTGELFFGEGSRLTVL.

V and J are TRBV5-1 and TRBJ1-2, with 10 bases identical to TRBD1. Trimming at V came to 0 bases and at J to 1 base, leaving 3 bases not matched to a gene. Per the germline V gene, CDR1 is SGHRS and CDR2 is YFSETQ. This CDR3 contains 16 residues. The CDR3 coding sequence is TGCGCCAGCAGCTTGGCTGGGACAGGGGATAACTATGGCTACACCTTC. It is translated as CASSLAGTGDNYGYTF.

The V call is TRBV3-1 (or the pseudogene TRBV3-2), the J call TRBJ1-2; TRBD1 is a possible D gene (5 bases). Trimming took 0 bases from V and 7 from J, leaving 15 bases between them. Looked up from germline, CDR1 is LGHDT and CDR2 is YNNKEL (reference sequence). This CDR3 spans 15 amino acids. DNA of the CDR3: TGTGCCAGCAGCCAAGATTTTCGCGGGGCTTCTGGCTACACCTTC. Encoded protein: CASSQDFRGASGYTF.

There are a few counts of this clone. CDR3 in DNA: TGTGCCAGCAGCAGACTAGCGGGCAGCTCCTACGAGCAGTACTTC. It encodes CASSRLAGSSYEQYF. The genes are TRBV11-2 and TRBJ2-7, with TRBD2 matching 10 bases. The CDR3 is 15 residues long. V lost 5 bases to trimming and J lost 0 bases; unmatched junction nucleotides: 4. The germline CDR1 and CDR2 sequences are SGHAT and FQNNGV.

This sequence joins TRBV6-5 and TRBJ1-2; TRBD1 matches at 8 bases. Germline V gene data show CDR1 as MNHEY and CDR2 as SVGAGI. The V and J ends lost 6 bases and 8 bases, in that order; junction bases with no gene match: 8. CDR3 length: 13 residues. CDR3 protein: CASSLDRVEGYTF. In DNA, the CDR3 is TGTGCCAGCAGCCTGGACAGGGTTGAGGGCTACACCTTC.